A selection of T cell receptor beta chains follows, all from one sample in a study of blood T cell repertoires in COVID-19. Data came from immunoSEQ multiplex PCR; TCRdb stores just in-frame clones and leaves some out. The sample contains roughly 200,000 clones, approximately 85% of which appear only once. Sequencing was performed on peripheral blood. All receptors come from a woman aged 80 or over with acute or convalescent COVID-19. Both conserved end residues are part of each CDR3. Each record gives: J gene, V gene, D gene, clone size, CDR3 DNA, CDR3 protein. A D gene is named only where the DNA matches it firmly. Only part of the rows carry a size: once, few, many, or a class if the clone is expanded.

>TRBJ2-2|TRBV6-5|.|.
TGTGCCAGCAGCCGTTCGGTCGGGGAGCTGTTTTTT
CASSRSVGELFF
>TRBJ1-6|TRBV19|.|.
TGTGCCACTAGCCCGGGACATAGCTCCTATAATTCACCCCTCCACTTT
CATSPGHSSYNSPLHF
>TRBJ2-3|TRBV18|.|few
TGTGCCAGCTCGAGGGATGTGGGGAAACGCACAGATACGCAGTATTTT
CASSRDVGKRTDTQYF
>TRBJ2-2|TRBV7-6|TRBD1|.
TGTGCCAGCAGACTACAGGGGGCGATTGGCGGGGAGCTGTTTTTT
CASRLQGAIGGELFF
>TRBJ2-6|TRBV19|TRBD2|.
TGTGCCAGTGGGGGGGTGGCTGGGGCCAACGTCCTGACTTTC
CASGGVAGANVLTF
>TRBJ1-4|TRBV27|.|.
TGTGCCAGCAGTTTGGACTCGGCAACTAATGAAAAACTGTTTTTT
CASSLDSATNEKLFF
>TRBJ1-1|TRBV5-1|TRBD1|few
TGCGCCAGCAGTTCACGACCTCCAGGGGGCGTGAACACTGAAGCTTTCTTT
CASSSRPPGGVNTEAFF
>TRBJ2-1|TRBV14|TRBD2|.
TGTGCCAGCAGCCTTGCGGGACTAGTGAACAATGAGCAGTTCTTC
CASSLAGLVNNEQFF
>TRBJ2-7|TRBV5-1|.|once
TGCGCCAGCAGCGTTGGCGGGGCCCTCTACGAGCAGTACTTC
CASSVGGALYEQYF
>TRBJ1-5|TRBV6-6|TRBD1|.
TGTGCCAGCAGTTACGCGGGACAGGGCCAGCCCCAGCATTTT
CASSYAGQGQPQHF
>TRBJ2-7|TRBV6-5|TRBD2|.
TGTGCCAGCAGTTACTCGTCTCCGGGGGGTTACGAGCAGTACTTC
CASSYSSPGGYEQYF
>TRBJ2-5|TRBV5-1|TRBD1|.
TGCGCCAGCAGCCCCACCCGACAGGGGGCGGGAGAGACCCAGTACTTC
CASSPTRQGAGETQYF
>TRBJ2-1|TRBV10-3|TRBD2|.
TGTGCCATCAGTGGGACTAGCGGGAACGATGAGCAGTTCTTC
CAISGTSGNDEQFF
>TRBJ2-7|TRBV5-1|TRBD1|.
TGCGCCAGCAGCTTGGCTGCTTCCGGGACAGGGCCCATACGCGAGCAGTACTTC
CASSLAASGTGPIREQYF
>TRBJ2-7|TRBV28|TRBD1|.
TGTGCCTCCACAGCCCCGGGACAGGGTCCGCGCCGGGCCGAGCAGTACTTC
CASTAPGQGPRRAEQYF
>TRBJ2-1|TRBV4-1|TRBD2|once
TGCGCCAGCAGCCAAGATCGTCTCCGGGCGGGAGTAGGGATTGAGCAGTTCTTC
CASSQDRLRAGVGIEQFF
>TRBJ2-1|TRBV3-1/TRBV3-2|.|.
TGTGCCAGCAGCCAAGAGGGTAGCGGTGAGCAGTTCTTC
CASSQEGSGEQFF
>TRBJ2-5|TRBV28|TRBD1|.
TGTGCCAGCAGTCCTGACAGGGGTGGTTCGGAGACCCAGTACTTC
CASSPDRGGSETQYF
>TRBJ2-7|TRBV18|TRBD2|once
TGTGCCAGCTCATTTAGCGGGAGGGGTGTCGCGTGGCAGTACTTC
CASSFSGRGVAWQYF
>TRBJ1-1|TRBV5-4|TRBD1|.
TGTGCCAGCAGCTCCGCCCGGACAGGGAACACTGAAGCTTTCTTT
CASSSARTGNTEAFF
>TRBJ1-6|TRBV28|TRBD1|few
TGTGCCAGCTTCCCAGGGGGACATTGGTCGAAAAATTCACCCCTCCACTTT
CASFPGGHWSKNSPLHF
>TRBJ1-1|TRBV5-1|.|once
TGCGCCAGCAGCTTGGAAGGAGTGAACACTGAAGCTTTCTTT
CASSLEGVNTEAFF
>TRBJ2-7|TRBV13|TRBD2|many
TGTGCCAGCAGCTTTTCCGACGTAGGGACTAGCGGGGTCTACGAGCAGTACTTC
CASSFSDVGTSGVYEQYF
>TRBJ1-4|TRBV6-6|TRBD1|.
TGTGCCAGCAGCGACAATTTAGACAGGGTCGATGAAAAACTGTTTTTT
CASSDNLDRVDEKLFF
>TRBJ2-1|TRBV7-7|TRBD2|.
TGTGCTAGCAGCTTAGGTAGCGGGGGTTACAATGAGCAGTTCTTC
CASSLGSGGYNEQFF
>TRBJ2-6|TRBV19|.|.
TGTGCCAGTACCTATCAGGGGCCCTCTGGGGCCAACGTCCTGACTTTC
CASTYQGPSGANVLTF